This T cell receptor (beta chain) was documented in a study of graft-versus-host responses after intestinal transplantation. Background on the study: Recipients underwent multivisceral, liver-intestinal, or isolated intestinal transplants. General study results and limits: There were GvH clones found in recipient marrow, and some of them appeared first in ileum or blood. Early declines in HvG clones that occurred post-transplant were associated with peak circulating GvH clone levels. Individuals carrying graft-donor T cell macrochimerism showed high graft-versus-host to host-versus-graft clonal ratios in allografts.

Per germline, CDR1 SNHLY and CDR2 FYNNEI. There are 15 residues in the CDR3. J lost 4 bases, V lost 2 bases, and 7 bases had no gene match. The method was immunoSEQ multiplex PCR; TCRdb's version includes in-frame clones alone and lacks a portion of them. The repertoire holds tens of thousands of clones, about nine tenths seen once, with around 8.6% in the top ten. This clone was counted between two and nine times. Its specificity is not known. The sequenced sample was unstimulated CD8+ T cells sorted from spleen or lymph node cells, obtained before transplant. The rearrangement joins TRBV2 to TRBJ2-7; TRBD2 aligns across 8 bases. This clonotype originated in a human donor who was the organ donor for an intestinal transplant. CDR3 in amino acids: CASSELSGGPYEQYF. In nucleotides, the CDR3 is TGTGCCAGCAGTGAATTGTCGGGGGGGCCGTACGAGCAGTACTTC.